The 9 T cell receptor beta chains in this list originate from one sample, sequenced in a study of blood T cell repertoires in COVID-19 (TCRdb year 2020). Preparation of the library involved the immunoSEQ multiplex PCR assay. This immuneACCESS table, as held by TCRdb, lists in-frame sequences with V and J called but not all clones. Of the missing ones, under half trace to an unresolved V gene in checked studies; the others have no known cause. Within this sample are 200,000 to 250,000 clones, with 82% of them counted one time only. Jointly, the top ten make up around 12% of the sample. Sequenced input: peripheral blood. The receptor source for this set is a woman aged 35 to 49 with acute or convalescent COVID-19.

The V call is TRBV30, the J call TRBJ2-3, with 12 bases identical to TRBD2. The V segment lost 1 base and the J segment 4 bases; nucleotides outside the gene matches: 6. From germline, CDR1 is GTSNPN and CDR2 SVGIG (reference sequence). The CDR3 sequence is 16 residues long. The CDR3 bases are TGTGCCTGGAGTGGACGACTAGCGGGAGTAGCAGATACGCAGTATTTT. As protein: CAWSGRLAGVADTQYF.

This clone has just one count. The chain joins TRBV3-1 (or the pseudogene TRBV3-2) to TRBJ2-5; 12 nucleotides match TRBD2. The CDR3 has 19 amino acids. CDR1 and CDR2 (germline): LGHDT, YNNKEL (reference sequence). With V trimmed by 2 bases and J by 2 bases, 12 bases remained unmatched. The CDR3 DNA follows: TGTGCCAGCAGCCAACCCCGCCAGGGGCTAGCGGGGGGGCAAGAGACCCAGTACTTC. Residues: CASSQPRQGLAGGQETQYF.

The chain recombines TRBV30 with TRBJ2-7; D unclear. Trimming cost V 0 bases and J 0 bases, with 12 bases left between them. Germline values: CDR1 GTSNPN, CDR2 SVGIG (reference sequence). The CDR3 is 15 amino acids. Written as DNA, the CDR3 is TGTGCCTGGAGTGTGGGCCGTACGAGCTCCTACGAGCAGTACTTC. Protein product: CAWSVGRTSSYEQYF.

CDR3 sequence (DNA): TGTGCCAGCAGTGTACGGGGGGCCCAGAGTGGAACTAGCACAGATACGCAGTATTTT. Translated: CASSVRGAQSGTSTDTQYF. The chain carries TRBV6-1 and TRBJ2-3; tentatively, D is TRBD2 (7 bases). Trimming removed 4 bases from V and 0 bases from J, with 23 bases in between. This CDR3 region has 19 residues. The V gene's germline CDR1 is MNHNS and CDR2 SASEGT.

The genes are TRBV5-8 and TRBJ1-1; tentatively, D is TRBD1 (5 bases). The V end lost 0 bases, the J end lost 0 bases, and 9 bases lay between the germline ends. Germline lookup yields CDR1 SGHTS and CDR2 YDEGEE. This CDR3 contains 15 residues. CDR3 nucleotides: TGTGCCAGCAGCTTGGGGTCAGGGATGAACACTGAAGCTTTCTTT. Translation: CASSLGSGMNTEAFF.

The V call is TRBV4-1, the J call TRBJ2-2, with D unresolved. CDR3 length: 14 amino acids. The V end lost 0 bases, the J end lost 4 bases, and 6 bases lay between the germline ends. Looked up from germline, CDR1 is MGHRA and CDR2 is YSYEKL. The CDR3 DNA reads as TGCGCCAGCAGCCAAGAGGGCATCACCGGGGAGCTGTTTTTT. This encodes CASSQEGITGELFF.

The DNA of the CDR3 is TGTGCCAGCAGCCAGACAAGTGCGGGCTACACCTTC. This gives the protein CASSQTSAGYTF. The chain links TRBV14 to TRBJ1-2; no firm D call. Trimming took 3 bases from V and 8 from J, leaving 10 bases between them. Per germline, CDR1 SGHDN and CDR2 FVKESK. The CDR3 totals 12 residues.

The chain combines TRBV10-2 with TRBJ2-6; 10 bases align to TRBD1. The germline V gene has CDR1 WSHSY and CDR2 SAAADI. The CDR3 extends over 18 amino acids. With V trimmed by 2 bases and J by 4 bases, 8 bases remained unmatched. The CDR3 DNA sequence: TGCGCCAGCAGTGAGCCCCGGGACAGGGGATCCGGGGCCAACGTCCTGACTTTC. Protein product: CASSEPRDRGSGANVLTF.

This clone has only one observation. The chain carries TRBV7-2 and TRBJ2-3; 12 positions match TRBD2. With 4 bases clipped from V and 4 bases from J, the junction kept 6 bases outside the gene matches. The CDR3 covers 16 residues. CDR1 and CDR2 from the germline V gene are SGHTA and FQGNSA. The DNA for the CDR3 is TGTGCCAGCAGCTCCCTAGCGGGGGGGCGCCCAGATACGCAGTATTTT. This gives the protein CASSSLAGGRPDTQYF. The full variable domain, its missing parts supplied by reference TRBV7-2 and TRBJ2-3, is GAGVSQSPSNKVTEKGKDVELRCDPISGHTALYWYRQSLGQGLEFLIYFQGNSAPDKSGLPSDRFSAERTGGSVSTLTIQRTQQEDSAVYLCASSSLAGGRPDTQYFGPGTRLTVL.